This T cell receptor beta chain was sequenced in a study of CD8+ T cells in alopecia areata. Across the study: Tofacitinib continued for 6 to 18 months and was then withheld for 6 months.

CDR1 and CDR2 (germline): SQVTM, ANQGSEA. The CDR3 length is 12 residues. The germline V and J ends were trimmed by 6 bases and 8 bases, with 14 bases remaining between them. Peripheral blood, together with lesional scalp punch biopsies, was collected from alopecia areata patients. Isolated RNA was reverse transcribed into cDNA used as the sequencing template. Profiling relied on immunoSEQ multiplex PCR, and the TCRdb table lists in-frame clones only, not all of them. Among 150,000 or so clones, 87% were seen once, and the ten largest hold roughly 16%. This receptor was obtained from a human donor with alopecia areata. The sequencing used CD8+ T cells sorted from blood, collected at week 0. V and J are TRBV29-1 and TRBJ2-1, with D possibly TRBD2 on 5 matching bases. CDR3 protein: CSVRALRDEQFF. In DNA, the CDR3 is TGCAGCGTGAGGGCCCTTAGGGATGAGCAGTTCTTC.